Presented here are 3 T cell receptor beta chains from one specimen sequenced in a study of blood T cell repertoires in COVID-19. Assay: immunoSEQ multiplex PCR; the TCRdb copy retains only in-frame clones and omits some. The data hold approximately 300,000 clones, with around 90% observed a single time. Sample: peripheral blood. The receptor set was obtained from a woman in her thirties with COVID-19, enrolled during active disease.

The gene calls are TRBV28 and TRBJ1-5; 10 bases match TRBD1. Germline trimming cut 6 bases from V and 6 bases from J; bases unmatched to any gene: 11. Germline CDR1 is MDHEN and CDR2 is SYDVKM. CDR3 size: 16 residues. The CDR3 coding sequence is TGTGCCAGCAGCGGAACCGGGACAGGGGAGGGTCAGCCCCAGCATTTT. It encodes CASSGTGTGEGQPQHF.

This sequence joins TRBV7-3 and TRBJ2-5; TRBD2 matches at 10 bases. Trimming removed 2 bases from V and 2 bases from J; junction bases left unmatched: 2. The CDR3 totals 15 residues. CDR1 is SGHTA and CDR2 is FQGTGA in the germline V gene. The CDR3 region is CASSLASGSQETQYF. In nucleotides, the CDR3 is TGTGCCAGCAGCTTAGCTAGCGGGAGTCAAGAGACCCAGTACTTC.

The chain recombines TRBV4-3 with TRBJ2-1; D may be TRBD2 (5 bases). CDR1 and CDR2 from the germline V gene are LGHNA and YSLEER. This CDR3 spans 14 amino acids. V was cut by 0 bases and J by 9 bases, with 12 bases left in between. The CDR3 DNA reads as TGCGCCAGCAGCCAAGATCCTCGGGGTGGTGAGCAGTTCTTC. Encoded protein: CASSQDPRGGEQFF.